Each of the 20 T cell receptor beta chains below was sequenced from the same sample in a study of blood T cell repertoires in COVID-19. Generated by immunoSEQ multiplex PCR, the TCRdb table keeps only in-frame clones and is missing some. The sample yields 140,000 to 150,000 clones, 80% seen once. Sequenced: peripheral blood. Every receptor here comes from a woman between 45 and 60 years old with acute or convalescent COVID-19.

V and J are TRBV28 and TRBJ1-2; possibly TRBD1 for D (5 bases). Between the trimmed V and J ends, which lost 7 bases and 3 bases, there was a span of 15 bases. CDR3 size: 14 residues. Germline V gene lookup returns CDR1 MDHEN and CDR2 SYDVKM. CDR3 in amino acids: CASTEWGRDYGYTF. The CDR3 nucleotides are TGTGCCAGCACCGAGTGGGGCAGGGACTATGGCTACACCTTC.

The table lists this clone with a few counts. V is TRBV9 and J is TRBJ1-2, with 9 bases fitting TRBD1. The CDR3 totals 15 residues. Germline V lookup: CDR1 SGDLS, CDR2 YYNGEE. Germline trimming cut 3 bases from V and 3 bases from J; bases unmatched to any gene: 6. The CDR3 spells CASSALDRGDYGYTF. The CDR3 nucleotides are TGTGCCAGCAGCGCTCTCGACAGGGGGGACTATGGCTACACCTTC.

This clone is a singleton in its sample. The genes are TRBV21-1 and TRBJ1-2; the table's TRBD1 call for D was not verified on the DNA. TRBV21-1 is described as a pseudogene. The CDR3 consists of 17 residues. The CDR3 nucleotides are TGTGCCAGCAGCAAAGACATAGACAGCCACCTTTTCTGTGGCTACACCTTC. This translates into CASSKDIDSHLFCGYTF.

This rearrangement joins TRBV7-2 to TRBJ2-6; unclear D gene. V was clipped by 3 bases and J by 4 bases, with 7 bases between them. The CDR3 length is 14 residues. From germline, CDR1 is SGHTA and CDR2 FQGNSA. This CDR3 is CASSFGSGANVLTF. The CDR3 DNA reads TGTGCCAGCAGCTTTGGTAGCGGGGCCAACGTCCTGACTTTC.

The genes are TRBV12-3 or TRBV12-4 and TRBJ1-2; D perhaps matches TRBD1 (6 bases). Trimming took off 6 bases at V and 8 bases at J, with 13 bases between the two ends. This CDR3 comprises 12 residues. This CDR3 is CASSQGQRGYTF. The CDR3 nucleotides read TGTGCCAGCAGCCAAGGACAGCGCGGCTACACCTTC.

The genes are TRBV5-8 and TRBJ2-5; the D gene is possibly TRBD1 (6 bases). Germline V lookup: CDR1 SGHTS, CDR2 YDEGEE. This CDR3 region has 15 residues. Trimming took 2 bases from V and 5 from J, leaving 16 bases between them. The CDR3 DNA follows: TGTGCCAGCAGCTTCATTGCAGGGGCAGGGGAGACCCAGTACTTC. Translated, it gives CASSFIAGAGETQYF.

V and J are TRBV4-2 and TRBJ1-2; D possibly corresponds to TRBD1 (6 bases). The CDR3 spans 15 residues. V was trimmed by 2 bases and J by 3 bases, leaving 13 bases between them. From germline, CDR1 is LGHNA and CDR2 YNFKEQ. Here the CDR3 DNA reads TGTGCCAGCAGCCAAAACGGACAGACAGACTATGGCTACACCTTC. Protein product: CASSQNGQTDYGYTF.

The gene calls are TRBV6-4 and TRBJ1-1; 12 bases agree with TRBD1. This CDR3 region has 16 residues. V lost 0 bases to trimming and J lost 7 bases; unmatched junction nucleotides: 6. Germline CDR1 and CDR2: MRHNA and SNTAGT. The CDR3 DNA reads TGTGCCAGCAGTGACTCTCCGGGACAGGGGGCTGGTGAAGCTTTCTTT. It specifies CASSDSPGQGAGEAFF.

V gene TRBV5-1 combines with J gene TRBJ1-2, with 7 bases identical to TRBD1. The CDR3 is made up of 13 amino acids. Trimming cost V 7 bases and J 3 bases; bases outside gene matches: 6. In germline, CDR1 is SGHRS, CDR2 YFSETQ. CDR3 coding DNA: TGCGCCAGCCGAAGGACAGGAGACTATGGCTACACCTTC. This codes for CASRRTGDYGYTF. Variable domain in full (rest from reference TRBV5-1 and TRBJ1-2): KAGVTQTPRYLIKTRGQQVTLSCSPISGHRSVSWYQQTPGQGLQFLFEYFSETQRNKGNFPGRFSGRQFSNSRSEMNVSTLELGDSALYLCASRRTGDYGYTFGSGTRLTVV.

The chain carries TRBV6-1 and TRBJ2-3, with D maybe TRBD2 (5 bases). The CDR3 extends over 14 amino acids. Germline V lookup: CDR1 MNHNS, CDR2 SASEGT. Trimming cost V 1 base and J 6 bases, with 11 bases left between them. CDR3 sequence (DNA): TGTGCCAGCAGTGAAGGAGGACTGCCGGATACGCAGTATTTT. Protein: CASSEGGLPDTQYF.

The V gene is TRBV7-3, the J gene TRBJ2-7; a weak D match, TRBD1 (6 bases). The CDR3 has 16 amino acids. From germline, CDR1 is SGHTA and CDR2 FQGTGA. V was pared by 4 bases and J by 4 bases, with 20 bases between. For the CDR3, the DNA is TGTGCCAGCAGCTCCCCCCGCTTACAGGGTGGGTACGAGCAGTACTTC. Protein product: CASSSPRLQGGYEQYF.

The V and J genes are TRBV6-1 and TRBJ1-6, with D tentatively TRBD1 (6 bases). This CDR3 contains 19 residues. V lost 4 bases and J lost 0, with 19 bases in between. The germline V gene has CDR1 MNHNS and CDR2 SASEGT. CDR3 bases: TGTGCCAGCAGTGGAAGCGGGAAAGGGGGGAGCTCCTATAATTCACCCCTCCACTTT. It specifies CASSGSGKGGSSYNSPLHF.

The chain carries TRBV7-2 and TRBJ1-5; maybe TRBD1 (6 bases). CDR1 is SGHTA and CDR2 is FQGNSA in the germline V gene. The CDR3 is made up of 13 amino acids. Deletions cut 5 bases from V and 1 base from J, with 6 bases between. The CDR3 loop is CASSQGSNQPQHF. The CDR3 nucleotides are TGTGCCAGCAGCCAGGGGAGCAATCAGCCCCAGCATTTT.

The chain employs TRBV30 and TRBJ1-1, with 7 bases fitting TRBD1. The ends lost 3 bases at V and 0 bases at J; junction bases unmatched: 1. Per germline, CDR1 GTSNPN and CDR2 SVGIG (reference sequence). This CDR3 has 13 amino acids. CDR3 sequence: CAWSQGVNTEAFF. The CDR3 coding sequence is TGTGCCTGGAGCCAGGGGGTGAACACTGAAGCTTTCTTT. Drawing the rest from reference TRBV30 and TRBJ1-1, the complete variable domain is SQTIHQWPATLVQPVGSPLSLECTVEGTSNPNLYWYRQAAGRGLQLLFYSVGIGQISSEVPQNLSASRPQDRQFILSSKKLLLSDSGFYLCAWSQGVNTEAFFGQGTRLTVV.

CDR3: CASSPPRTGVNTIYF. The CDR3 DNA follows: TGTGCCAGCTCACCACCGAGGACAGGGGTAAACACCATATATTTT. The rearrangement links TRBV18 to TRBJ1-3; 9 bases are a match to TRBD1. The J segment lost 6 bases and the V segment lost 0 bases, leaving 3 bases of the junction unmatched. This CDR3 has 15 amino acids. Germline-derived CDR1 and CDR2 are KGHSH and LQKENI.

This clone was counted between two and nine times. The chain couples TRBV9 to TRBJ1-1, with TRBD1 identical over 7 bases. The trim removed 0 bases at V and 0 bases at J, leaving 5 bases unmatched. The CDR3 has 16 residues. CDR1 and CDR2 from the germline V gene are SGDLS and YYNGEE. CDR3: CASSVATGDLNTEAFF. In DNA, the CDR3 is TGTGCCAGCAGCGTAGCAACAGGGGATTTGAACACTGAAGCTTTCTTT.

This clone was counted between two and nine times. The chain combines TRBV21-1 with TRBJ1-5. TRBV21-1 is termed a pseudogene. The CDR3 spans 17 residues. The CDR3 DNA follows: TGTGCCAGCAGCCCCGCTCAGGGAGGGCAGGGAAATCAGCCCCAGCATTTT. Encoded protein: CASSPAQGGQGNQPQHF.

The chain employs TRBV5-6 and TRBJ1-2; 8 bases match TRBD1. Losses at the gene ends were 2 bases for V and 4 bases for J; bases not matched to a gene: 7. The CDR3 is 15 amino acids. The germline gives CDR1 SGHDT, CDR2 YYEEEE. The CDR3 loop is CASSLPGQETYGYTF. CDR3 nucleotide sequence: TGTGCCAGCAGCTTACCGGGACAGGAAACCTATGGCTACACCTTC.

This chain connects TRBV3-1 (or the pseudogene TRBV3-2) to TRBJ1-5; TRBD1 agrees at 10 bases. The trim removed 5 bases at V and 11 bases at J, leaving 9 bases unmatched. The CDR3 covers 14 residues. Germline values: CDR1 LGHDT, CDR2 YNNKEL (reference sequence). CDR3 DNA: TGTGCCAGCAGCTTAACGGGACAGGGGAATGCCCAGCATTTT. It codes for CASSLTGQGNAQHF.

The J gene is TRBJ1-2, the V gene TRBV3-1 (or the pseudogene TRBV3-2); D is undetermined. The germline CDR1 and CDR2 sequences are LGHDT and YNNKEL (reference sequence). Between the trimmed V and J ends, which lost 8 bases and 2 bases, there was a span of 12 bases. The CDR3 contains 13 residues. In DNA, the CDR3 is TGTGCCAGCGGGTCAGACTTAAACTATGGCTACACCTTC. As protein: CASGSDLNYGYTF.